A selection of T cell receptor beta chains follows, all from one sample in a study of blood T cells in healthy people across ages. TCRdb analysed the 5' RACE reads with MiXCR anew, one entry per CDR3 protein. The profile shows 1.5 million to 2 million distinct CDR3 sequences, 25% to 30% of them singletons. Source material: blood. These receptors originate from a young woman in good health. Each CDR3 is given with its conserved first and last residue. D genes are given only for firm matches. The size entry is marked missing in some rows and otherwise reads once, few, many or a size class.

clone_size d_call j_call v_call cdr3_nt cdr3_aa
NA NA TRBJ2-3 TRBV7-6 TGTGCCAGCAGCTCCCAATCTGAAGGGCCTTATACGCAGTATTTT CASSSQSEGPYTQYF
NA NA TRBJ1-1 TRBV2 TGTGCCAGCAGTGTGGATGGAGAAACTGAAGCTTTCTTT CASSVDGETEAFF
few NA TRBJ2-3 TRBV5-1 TGCGCCAGCAGCTCTTCTTCAGGGGACTCAGATACGCAGTATTTT CASSSSSGDSDTQYF
few TRBD1 TRBJ2-5 TRBV7-2 TGTGCCAGCAGCCCCAGGGGGCGGGATCGCTTCTATGAGACCCAGTACTTC CASSPRGRDRFYETQYF
NA TRBD2 TRBJ2-1 TRBV2 TGTGCCAGCAGTCCCAGGGTGACTAGCGGGGGGCGCCATGAGCAGTTCTTC CASSPRVTSGGRHEQFF
NA NA TRBJ2-7 TRBV5-5 TGTGCCAGCAGCCTTGACACAGATCCCTACGAGCAGTACTTC CASSLDTDPYEQYF
once NA TRBJ2-5 TRBV7-9 TGTGCCAGCAGCCCGGTCGGGGGCCCGGAGACCCAGTACTTC CASSPVGGPETQYF
NA NA TRBJ1-2 TRBV10-3 TGTGCCATCCGTGCCACAGGGCCCCTATCCCCTAACTATGGCTACACCTTC CAIRATGPLSPNYGYTF
NA TRBD2 TRBJ2-5 TRBV11-2 TGTGCCAGCAGCTTAGGGGAGCGGGAGGGGGAGACCCAGTACTTC CASSLGEREGETQYF
NA NA TRBJ2-7 TRBV20-1 TGCAGTGCTGGAGATTCGGCACTTGCCACCTACGAGCAGTACTTC CSAGDSALATYEQYF
NA TRBD1 TRBJ1-1 TRBV29-1 TGCAGCGTTAGACTTTACAGGGGGAACACTGAAGCTTTCTTT CSVRLYRGNTEAFF
NA TRBD1 TRBJ1-2 TRBV5-1 TGCGCCGGCAGCGAATCGACAGGGGATGGTGGCCACACCTTC CAGSESTGDGGHTF
NA NA TRBJ1-2 TRBV5-1 TGCGCCAGCAGCCTGCGATCATCTCGGGATGGCTACACCTTC CASSLRSSRDGYTF
NA NA TRBJ2-5 TRBV4-3 TGCGCCAGCAGCCAAAACAGGGCCCAAGAGACCCAGTACTTC CASSQNRAQETQYF
many NA TRBJ2-5 TRBV5-1 TGCGCCAGCAGCCTCGCCTCGGGACTCAGACAAGAGACCCAGTACTTC CASSLASGLRQETQYF
once NA TRBJ2-3 TRBV5-1 TGCGCCAGCTGCTTGGAAGGAGTCTCTAGCACAGATACGCAGTATTTT CASCLEGVSSTDTQYF
many NA TRBJ1-2 TRBV4-3 TGCGCCAGCAGCCAAGACGCGACAGCCTATGGCTACACCTTC CASSQDATAYGYTF
few NA TRBJ1-5 TRBV20-1 TGCAGTGCTTCCCCCGACAGGTTATCCGTGAATCAGCCTCAGCATTTT CSASPDRLSVNQPQHF
few NA TRBJ2-1 TRBV4-2 TGTGCCAGCAGCCAGACAGGACGGCTGTTCTTC CASSQTGRLFF
many NA TRBJ2-7 TRBV9 TGTGCCAGCAGCGTAGCGGGAGAAATGTCCTACGAGCAGTACTTC CASSVAGEMSYEQYF